This record concerns one T cell receptor (beta chain) sequence. The antigen is not known. Here immunoSEQ multiplex PCR was the method, and the copy in TCRdb shows in-frame clones only, minus some. Among roughly 98,000 clones listed, over 75% were seen once. People whose metastatic non-small-cell lung cancer was chemo-refractory got focal radiation along with CTLA-4 blockade by ipilimumab. This sample was included in a study of radiotherapy plus CTLA-4 blockade in lung cancer. As for the study in general: In around 17% of patients, objective responses were seen; 31% had disease control. Broader study findings: Among blood TCR repertoires after radiotherapy plus ipilimumab, tumor-derived clones expanded. Best predicting response, reportedly, were early blood T cell clone dynamics, with interferon-beta.

Germline V gene sequence: CDR1 MNHNS, CDR2 SASEGT. The CDR3 extends over 15 amino acids. The V and J ends lost 6 bases and 2 bases respectively, with 17 bases between them. Sequenced material: peripheral blood, taken from a patient treated with radiotherapy plus ipilimumab. This sequence joins TRBV6-1 and TRBJ2-7, with a weak D call TRBD2 (6 bases). This sequence was found in a human donor with non-small cell lung cancer that progressed on radiotherapy plus ipilimumab. CDR3 coding DNA: TGTGCCAGCAGCGGGACTCTTGAGGTCACCTACGAGCAGTACTTC. Its protein is CASSGTLEVTYEQYF.